This T cell receptor (beta chain) comes out of a study of beta chain features in type 1 diabetes. Overall study findings and caveats: In all four CD4+ subsets, TCRB CDR3 length was significantly, moderately reduced in type 1 diabetes.

Reverse transcription of all isolated RNA meant that expressed TCRB transcripts were sequenced. The table came from immunoSEQ multiplex PCR; TCRdb's copy has only in-frame clones and leaves some out. The sample lists about 160,000 clones, 63% seen once, with approximately 0.09% in the top ten. The V gene lost 0 bases and the J gene lost 5 bases, with 7 bases spanning the gap. The germline CDR1 and CDR2 sequences are SGDLS and YYNGEE. CDR3 length equals 13 residues. Sampling consisted of one heparinised blood draw per donor, averaging approximately 100 mL. The table lists this clone with a count of one. Antigen specificity is unknown.

The sequencing input was naive CD4+ T cells from blood. The receptor was derived from a man aged 25-45 years with type 1 diabetes. This chain links TRBV9 with TRBJ2-3; D is ambiguous. The CDR3 nucleotides read TGTGCCAGCAGCGTAGCCCGAGGAGATACGCAGTATTTT. This codes for CASSVARGDTQYF. Supplemented by reference TRBV9 and TRBJ2-3, the full variable domain reads DSGVTQTPKHLITATGQRVTLRCSPRSGDLSVYWYQQSLDQGLQFLIQYYNGEERAKGNILERFSAQQFPDLHSELNLSSLELGDSALYFCASSVARGDTQYFGPGTRLTVL.